What follows are 17 T cell receptor beta chains derived from one specimen sequenced in a study of blood T cell repertoires in COVID-19. The method was immunoSEQ multiplex PCR; TCRdb's version includes in-frame clones alone and lacks a portion of them. This sample has over 200,000 clones, with around 83% found just once. Sequenced material: peripheral blood. Every receptor here comes from a man aged 35 to 55 with active or convalescent COVID-19.

This sequence joins TRBV9 and TRBJ2-7; 14 bases agree with TRBD2. Germline V gene lookup returns CDR1 SGDLS and CDR2 YYNGEE. The CDR3 is 19 amino acids. V shed 0 bases, J shed 2 bases, and the junction held 10 bases outside the gene matches. The CDR3 nucleotides are TGTGCCAGCAGCGTAGCGGGGGGGACTAGCGGGAGTCCCACCTACGAGCAGTACTTC. Amino acid sequence: CASSVAGGTSGSPTYEQYF.

The chain has TRBV10-3 and TRBJ2-7; 8 positions agree with TRBD2. Germline loops: CDR1 ENHRY, CDR2 SYGVKD. V lost 0 bases, J lost 2 bases, and 6 bases stayed unmatched. The CDR3 has 16 residues. In nucleotides, the CDR3 is TGTGCCATCAGTGAGTCGGGAGGACTAGCTACCTACGAGCAGTACTTC. Amino acid sequence: CAISESGGLATYEQYF.

Only a few counts were recorded for this clone. The chain employs TRBV14 and TRBJ2-2; 13 nucleotides match TRBD2. The CDR3 has 17 residues. With V trimmed by 3 bases and J by 4 bases, 5 bases remained unmatched. Looked up from germline, CDR1 is SGHDN and CDR2 is FVKESK. The CDR3 nucleotides are TGTGCCAGCAGCCACCCCCGGACTAGCGGGAGCACCGGGGAGCTGTTTTTT. This sequence encodes CASSHPRTSGSTGELFF.

J is TRBJ2-2 and V is TRBV9, with D perhaps matching TRBD1 (5 bases). CDR1 is SGDLS, CDR2 YYNGEE, per germline. The CDR3 is 17 residues long. V lost 0 bases, J lost 0 bases, and 12 bases lay in between. This chain's CDR3 is CASSVGGRAANTGELFF. CDR3 DNA: TGTGCCAGCAGCGTAGGAGGCAGGGCGGCGAACACCGGGGAGCTGTTTTTT. Combining the CDR3 with reference TRBV9 and TRBJ2-2 gives the whole variable domain DSGVTQTPKHLITATGQRVTLRCSPRSGDLSVYWYQQSLDQGLQFLIQYYNGEERAKGNILERFSAQQFPDLHSELNLSSLELGDSALYFCASSVGGRAANTGELFFGEGSRLTVL.

This rearrangement joins TRBV9 to TRBJ2-3; 7 bases fit TRBD2. This CDR3 is built from 16 residues. Trimming cost V 0 bases and J 2 bases; bases outside gene matches: 6. Germline values: CDR1 SGDLS, CDR2 YYNGEE. The CDR3 region has the DNA TGTGCCAGCAGCGTAGGCCCTAGCGGTTTCACAGATACGCAGTATTTT. It yields the protein CASSVGPSGFTDTQYF.

This chain uses TRBV23-1 with TRBJ2-2; possibly TRBD2 for D (5 bases). TRBV23-1 is marked as an open reading frame, function uncertain. There are 15 residues in the CDR3. V shed 3 bases and J shed 1 base, with 9 bases lying between them. Written as DNA, the CDR3 is TGCGCCAGCAGTCACAAGGGAGTGAACACCGGGGAGCTGTTTTTT. Protein: CASSHKGVNTGELFF.

The V gene is TRBV7-9, the J gene TRBJ2-7; TRBD2 matches at 11 bases. The CDR3 consists of 17 residues. Germline V gene data show CDR1 as SEHNR and CDR2 as FQNEAQ (reference sequence). The junction had 6 bases not matched to a gene; V was cut back by 0 bases and J by 2 bases. The chain's CDR3 is CASSLAGPGLAAYEQYF. The DNA of the CDR3 is TGTGCCAGCAGCTTAGCTGGCCCGGGACTAGCGGCCTACGAGCAGTACTTC.

The V and J genes are TRBV27 and TRBJ1-3; D is unclear. The CDR3 spans 15 residues. From germline, CDR1 is MNHEY and CDR2 SMNVEV (reference sequence). The V gene lost 2 bases and the J gene lost 2 bases, with 10 bases spanning the gap. The chain's CDR3 is CASSLSTGAGNTIYF. For the CDR3, the DNA is TGTGCCAGCAGTTTAAGTACCGGGGCTGGAAACACCATATATTTT.

The chain recombines TRBV19 with TRBJ2-7; 7 bases agree with TRBD2. CDR1 and CDR2 from the germline V gene are LNHDA and SQIVND (reference sequence). V trimming: 10 bases; J trimming: 0 bases; junction bases outside the gene matches: 3. This CDR3 is built from 12 residues. CDR3 DNA: TGTGCCACCAGGACTAGCTCCTACGAGCAGTACTTC. This gives the protein CATRTSSYEQYF.

The chain combines TRBV3-1 (or the pseudogene TRBV3-2) with TRBJ2-1, with 11 bases aligning to TRBD2. CDR1 and CDR2 (germline): LGHDT, YNNKEL (reference sequence). The CDR3 sequence is 16 residues long. V was pared by 5 bases and J by 7 bases, with 10 bases of the junction left unmatched. CDR3 amino acids: CASSDNPLAGVNEQFF. In DNA, the CDR3 is TGTGCCAGCAGCGATAACCCACTAGCGGGAGTAAATGAGCAGTTCTTC.

This sequence joins TRBV5-1 and TRBJ2-3; TRBD2 might be the D (5 bases). The CDR3 covers 14 residues. The V end was cut by 7 bases, the J end by 0 bases, with 12 bases between. Germline V CDR1 and CDR2: SGHRS, YFSETQ. The CDR3 protein is CASRTGSSTDTQYF. CDR3 DNA sequence: TGCGCCAGCCGGACTGGATCTAGCACAGATACGCAGTATTTT. Variable domain in full (rest from reference TRBV5-1 and TRBJ2-3): KAGVTQTPRYLIKTRGQQVTLSCSPISGHRSVSWYQQTPGQGLQFLFEYFSETQRNKGNFPGRFSGRQFSNSRSEMNVSTLELGDSALYLCASRTGSSTDTQYFGPGTRLTVL.

V usage is TRBV11-1 and J usage is TRBJ1-1; weak D call: TRBD1 (5 bases). Germline lookup yields CDR1 SGHAT and CDR2 FQDESV (reference sequence). This CDR3 comprises 14 residues. Between the trimmed V and J ends, which lost 0 bases and 1 base, there was a span of 6 bases. The CDR3 bases are TGTGCCAGCAGCTTAGCCAGGGAGAACACTGAAGCTTTCTTT. Translated, it gives CASSLARENTEAFF. Full variable domain (missing parts from reference TRBV11-1 and TRBJ1-1): EAEVAQSPRYKITEKSQAVAFWCDPISGHATLYWYRQILGQGPELLVQFQDESVVDDSQLPKDRFSAERLKGVDSTLKIQPAELGDSAMYLCASSLARENTEAFFGQGTRLTVV.

V usage is TRBV11-3 and J usage is TRBJ1-2; D unresolved. This CDR3 has 13 residues. V lost 1 base, J lost 4 bases, and 7 bases lay in between. The V gene's germline CDR1 is SGHNT and CDR2 YENEEA. The CDR3 loop is CASSLGGSYGYTF. The CDR3 DNA sequence: TGTGCCAGCAGCTTAGGAGGGTCCTATGGCTACACCTTC.

With respect to this clone: One end of the junction does not line up with germline, which may come from a read error. The gene calls are TRBV6-1 and TRBJ1-1, with D possibly matching TRBD1 (6 bases). Germline V lookup: CDR1 MNHNS, CDR2 SASEGT. The CDR3 is 15 residues long. The CDR3: CASREEGGRRTEAFF. Here the CDR3 DNA reads TGTGCCAGCAGGGAAGAGGGGGGGCGCAGGACTGAAGCTTTCTTT.

The chain employs TRBV3-1 (or the pseudogene TRBV3-2) and TRBJ1-2; D gene uncertain. The CDR3 is made up of 12 amino acids. The germline CDR1 and CDR2 sequences are LGHDT and YNNKEL (reference sequence). V gave up 8 bases and J gave up 2 bases, with 9 bases separating them. CDR3 sequence reads: CASRGRNYGYTF. The CDR3, as DNA: TGTGCCAGCCGAGGGCGGAACTATGGCTACACCTTC.

The chain combines TRBV18 with TRBJ2-2; D is possibly TRBD1 (6 bases). This CDR3 spans 17 amino acids. CDR1 is KGHSH, CDR2 LQKENI, per germline. V lost 1 base, J lost 1 base, and 13 bases lay in between. The CDR3 sequence: CASSPRKTGLNTGELFF. The DNA of the CDR3 is TGTGCCAGCTCACCACGTAAGACAGGCCTGAACACCGGGGAGCTGTTTTTT.

The V call is TRBV18, the J call TRBJ2-7; 11 bases match TRBD2. This CDR3 comprises 15 residues. Trimming removed 8 bases from V and 2 bases from J; junction bases left unmatched: 8. Germline V lookup: CDR1 KGHSH, CDR2 LQKENI. CDR3 residues: CASRTSGGSPYEQYF. CDR3 coding DNA: TGTGCCAGCCGAACTAGCGGGGGCAGTCCCTACGAGCAGTACTTC.